The rows below give T cell receptor beta chains drawn from one sample of a study of T cells of healthy individuals. TCRdb independently ran MiXCR on the 5' RACE reads; one entry per CDR3 protein. The data hold about 82,000 distinct CDR3 sequences, with more than 5% observed a single time. The source is a female donor in good health. Both conserved end residues are part of each CDR3. Each record gives: J gene, clone size, D gene, V gene, CDR3 DNA, CDR3 protein. The D gene is left open where the match is weak. Size is stated for part of the rows, as once, few or many counts, or as a class when the clone is expanded.

j_call: TRBJ2-1
clone_size: few
d_call: TRBD2
v_call: TRBV15
cdr3_nt: TGTGCCACCAGCAGGCCCGGGACTAGCGGGTTCAATGAGCAGTTCTTC
cdr3_aa: CATSRPGTSGFNEQFF

j_call: TRBJ1-5
clone_size: few
d_call: NA
v_call: TRBV18
cdr3_nt: TGTGCCAGCTCACCTACAGAGGTCAATCAGCCCCAGCATTTT
cdr3_aa: CASSPTEVNQPQHF

j_call: TRBJ1-1
clone_size: NA
d_call: NA
v_call: TRBV6-6
cdr3_nt: TGTGCCAGCAGTATGAGGGGTAACACTGAAGCTTTCTTT
cdr3_aa: CASSMRGNTEAFF

j_call: TRBJ2-7
clone_size: many
d_call: NA
v_call: TRBV6-2/TRBV6-3
cdr3_nt: TGTGCCAGCAGTTACCACCTCGCCTACGAGCAGTACTTC
cdr3_aa: CASSYHLAYEQYF

j_call: TRBJ2-5
clone_size: NA
d_call: NA
v_call: TRBV12-3/TRBV12-4
cdr3_nt: TGTGCCAGCAGTGCCGGGGGAGGCCCTAGGACCCAGTACTTC
cdr3_aa: CASSAGGGPRTQYF

j_call: TRBJ1-2
clone_size: NA
d_call: TRBD1
v_call: TRBV7-2
cdr3_nt: TGTGCCAGCAGCTTAGCGCGTGACAGGGGGCGCACCTATGGCTACACCTTC
cdr3_aa: CASSLARDRGRTYGYTF

j_call: TRBJ2-7
clone_size: many
d_call: NA
v_call: TRBV21-1
cdr3_nt: TGTGCCAGCAGCGGCTGGGACCTGGGATCCTACGAGCAGTACTTC
cdr3_aa: CASSGWDLGSYEQYF

j_call: TRBJ2-1
clone_size: many
d_call: TRBD2
v_call: TRBV4-1
cdr3_nt: TGCGCCAGCAGCCATGAAGGACTAGCGGACTACAATGAGCAGTTCTTC
cdr3_aa: CASSHEGLADYNEQFF

j_call: TRBJ1-4
clone_size: few
d_call: NA
v_call: TRBV4-2
cdr3_nt: TGTGCCAGCAGCCAAGTGCTGAATATGAGGGGCAACGGGGAAAAACTGTTTTTT
cdr3_aa: CASSQVLNMRGNGEKLFF

j_call: TRBJ1-1
clone_size: many
d_call: NA
v_call: TRBV6-2/TRBV6-3
cdr3_nt: TGTGCCAGCAGTACGCCCGTGAACACTGAAGCTTTCTTT
cdr3_aa: CASSTPVNTEAFF

j_call: TRBJ1-1
clone_size: few
d_call: TRBD1
v_call: TRBV28
cdr3_nt: TGTGCCAGCAGATCCGGACAGGTGAACACTGAAGCTTTCTTT
cdr3_aa: CASRSGQVNTEAFF

j_call: TRBJ1-6
clone_size: many
d_call: NA
v_call: TRBV7-9
cdr3_nt: TGTGCCAGCAGCTCCGGACACTCCGGCACCCTCCACTTT
cdr3_aa: CASSSGHSGTLHF

j_call: TRBJ2-6
clone_size: few
d_call: TRBD1
v_call: TRBV10-3
cdr3_nt: TGTGCCATCAGTGACGACGACTCCTGGACAGGGCGAGGGGCCAACGTCCTGACTTTC
cdr3_aa: CAISDDDSWTGRGANVLTF

j_call: TRBJ1-2
clone_size: many
d_call: TRBD1
v_call: TRBV7-9
cdr3_nt: TGTGCCAGCAGCTTCCGACAGGGACATGGCTACACCTTC
cdr3_aa: CASSFRQGHGYTF

j_call: TRBJ2-7
clone_size: many
d_call: NA
v_call: TRBV10-3
cdr3_nt: TGTGCCATCAGCCCCTCCTACGAGCAGTACTTC
cdr3_aa: CAISPSYEQYF

j_call: TRBJ2-3
clone_size: NA
d_call: NA
v_call: TRBV5-6
cdr3_nt: TGTGCCAGCAGCTTGGCTTCTCGGGATACGCAGTATTTT
cdr3_aa: CASSLASRDTQYF

j_call: TRBJ2-7
clone_size: many
d_call: TRBD1
v_call: TRBV6-1
cdr3_nt: TGTGCCAGCAGTGAAGGACAGGGGGTGGACCGGAGGCAGTACTTC
cdr3_aa: CASSEGQGVDRRQYF

j_call: TRBJ1-4
clone_size: many
d_call: TRBD1
v_call: TRBV7-2
cdr3_nt: TGTGCCAGCAGCCGAGACAGGGCAACTAATGAAAAACTGTTTTTT
cdr3_aa: CASSRDRATNEKLFF

j_call: TRBJ2-1
clone_size: many
d_call: TRBD2
v_call: TRBV4-3
cdr3_nt: TGCGCCAGCAGCCAAGATGAGAAGCGGGAGTTATGGGAGCAGTTCTTC
cdr3_aa: CASSQDEKRELWEQFF

j_call: TRBJ2-3
clone_size: many
d_call: NA
v_call: TRBV18
cdr3_nt: TGTGCCAGCCGGAGGACTGCGTTCACAGATACGCAGTATTTT
cdr3_aa: CASRRTAFTDTQYF

j_call: TRBJ2-7
clone_size: many
d_call: NA
v_call: TRBV4-1
cdr3_nt: TGCGCCAGCAGCCAAGTTGGCACGGGTGAATACTACGAGCAGTACTTC
cdr3_aa: CASSQVGTGEYYEQYF

j_call: TRBJ2-2
clone_size: many
d_call: TRBD2
v_call: TRBV7-9
cdr3_nt: TGTGCCAGCAGCTTAATCGGTAGAGAAGCGGGAGGCCTCACCGGGGAGCTGTTTTTT
cdr3_aa: CASSLIGREAGGLTGELFF

j_call: TRBJ1-5
clone_size: many
d_call: NA
v_call: TRBV28
cdr3_nt: TGTGCCAGTCGCGCCGGGGTAGGCGGCAATCAGCCCCAGCATTTT
cdr3_aa: CASRAGVGGNQPQHF

j_call: TRBJ2-2
clone_size: few
d_call: NA
v_call: TRBV6-2/TRBV6-3
cdr3_nt: TGTGCCAGCAGCCCTAAAGGGGAGACCGGGGAGCTGTTTTTT
cdr3_aa: CASSPKGETGELFF

j_call: TRBJ2-7
clone_size: many
d_call: NA
v_call: TRBV6-5
cdr3_nt: TGTGCCAGCAGTTACGAGGCTGGATACGAGCAGTACTTC
cdr3_aa: CASSYEAGYEQYF

j_call: TRBJ1-2
clone_size: few
d_call: NA
v_call: TRBV29-1
cdr3_nt: TGCAGCGTTCAGACAGGAACTAACTATGGCTACACCTTC
cdr3_aa: CSVQTGTNYGYTF

j_call: TRBJ1-1
clone_size: NA
d_call: NA
v_call: TRBV2
cdr3_nt: TGTGCCAGCAGTGAGCAGTTAAGGGGCGAAGCTTTCTTT
cdr3_aa: CASSEQLRGEAFF

j_call: TRBJ2-6
clone_size: many
d_call: NA
v_call: TRBV7-9
cdr3_nt: TGTGCCAGCAGCCCCGTCCCCCTGAGGGTCTCTGGGGCCAACGTCCTGACTTTC
cdr3_aa: CASSPVPLRVSGANVLTF

j_call: TRBJ2-3
clone_size: few
d_call: NA
v_call: TRBV3-1
cdr3_nt: TGTGCCAGCAGCCAAGATCTAAGGGACACCAAAACAGATACGCAGTATTTT
cdr3_aa: CASSQDLRDTKTDTQYF

j_call: TRBJ2-3
clone_size: many
d_call: TRBD2
v_call: TRBV12-3/TRBV12-4
cdr3_nt: TGTGCCAGCACCTTAGCGGGAGGGTCGGATACGCAGTATTTT
cdr3_aa: CASTLAGGSDTQYF

j_call: TRBJ1-2
clone_size: few
d_call: NA
v_call: TRBV6-2/TRBV6-3
cdr3_nt: TGTGCCAGCAATCCTCCGGGAAGCGGAGGAGGCTACACCTTC
cdr3_aa: CASNPPGSGGGYTF

j_call: TRBJ2-1
clone_size: few
d_call: NA
v_call: TRBV6-5
cdr3_nt: TGTGCCAGCAGTTATCGTCCTGCGCGCGAGCAGTTCTTC
cdr3_aa: CASSYRPAREQFF

j_call: TRBJ2-6
clone_size: many
d_call: NA
v_call: TRBV5-1
cdr3_nt: TGCGCCAGCAGCCCCCGGGGGCAGGGCCCCCTGGGGGCCAACGTCCTGACTTTC
cdr3_aa: CASSPRGQGPLGANVLTF

j_call: TRBJ1-2
clone_size: NA
d_call: TRBD1
v_call: TRBV5-4
cdr3_nt: TGTGCCAGCAGCTTGCTTGGGACAGGGGACTATGGCTACACCTTC
cdr3_aa: CASSLLGTGDYGYTF

j_call: TRBJ2-2
clone_size: many
d_call: TRBD1
v_call: TRBV28
cdr3_nt: TGTGCCAGCAGTCAAGACAGGGGGCCCGGGGAGCTGTTTTTT
cdr3_aa: CASSQDRGPGELFF

j_call: TRBJ1-5
clone_size: many
d_call: NA
v_call: TRBV28
cdr3_nt: TGTGCCAGCAGTTCCAGGGACGGTCAGCCCCAGCATTTT
cdr3_aa: CASSSRDGQPQHF

j_call: TRBJ1-2
clone_size: few
d_call: TRBD1
v_call: TRBV18
cdr3_nt: TGTGCCAGCTCACACGGGACAGAGGCTCTGAACGGGTATGGCTACACCTTC
cdr3_aa: CASSHGTEALNGYGYTF

j_call: TRBJ1-4
clone_size: many
d_call: NA
v_call: TRBV6-6
cdr3_nt: TGTGCCAGCAGTTTCAGGGGAACTAATGAAAAACTGTTTTTT
cdr3_aa: CASSFRGTNEKLFF

j_call: TRBJ2-1
clone_size: many
d_call: TRBD2
v_call: TRBV4-3
cdr3_nt: TGCGCCAGCAGCCAAGAGGAAAGGGCTAGCGGGTACAATGAGCAGTTCTTC
cdr3_aa: CASSQEERASGYNEQFF

j_call: TRBJ2-7
clone_size: few
d_call: TRBD1
v_call: TRBV6-5
cdr3_nt: TGTGCCAGCAGTCCTTCCTCGGGACAGGGCTTCTACGAGCAGTACTTC
cdr3_aa: CASSPSSGQGFYEQYF

j_call: TRBJ2-2
clone_size: many
d_call: NA
v_call: TRBV12-3/TRBV12-4
cdr3_nt: TGTGCCAGCAGGCCCCCCCCGGGCACCGGGGAGCTGTTTTTT
cdr3_aa: CASRPPPGTGELFF

j_call: TRBJ1-2
clone_size: few
d_call: NA
v_call: TRBV19
cdr3_nt: TGTGCCAGTAGCATGGAAGTTGGAAATAACTATGGCTACACCTTC
cdr3_aa: CASSMEVGNNYGYTF

j_call: TRBJ2-7
clone_size: NA
d_call: NA
v_call: TRBV28
cdr3_nt: TGTGCCAGCAGTTTTAGACGCGAGCAGTACTTC
cdr3_aa: CASSFRREQYF

j_call: TRBJ1-5
clone_size: few
d_call: TRBD1
v_call: TRBV12-3/TRBV12-4
cdr3_nt: TGTGCCAGCAGAAAGACAGGGGATCAGCCCCAGCATTTT
cdr3_aa: CASRKTGDQPQHF

j_call: TRBJ1-2
clone_size: NA
d_call: NA
v_call: TRBV7-3
cdr3_nt: TGTGCCAGCAGCTCCTTCCCGGCAGGCCAGTCCCCTAACTATGGCTACACCTTC
cdr3_aa: CASSSFPAGQSPNYGYTF

j_call: TRBJ2-7
clone_size: many
d_call: TRBD1
v_call: TRBV6-1
cdr3_nt: TGTGCCAGCAGTGAACTCGAAGGGGGCGAGGAGCAGTACTTC
cdr3_aa: CASSELEGGEEQYF

j_call: TRBJ1-4
clone_size: many
d_call: NA
v_call: TRBV11-2
cdr3_nt: TGTGCCAGCAGCTCCTACCCACAGGGTTCTAATGAAAAACTGTTTTTT
cdr3_aa: CASSSYPQGSNEKLFF

j_call: TRBJ1-1
clone_size: NA
d_call: NA
v_call: TRBV2
cdr3_nt: TGTGCCAGCATACTCTCAGGTGAAGCTTTCTTT
cdr3_aa: CASILSGEAFF

j_call: TRBJ1-1
clone_size: few
d_call: NA
v_call: TRBV5-1
cdr3_nt: TGCGCCAGCAGCCCGGCAGGGAACACTGAAGCTTTCTTT
cdr3_aa: CASSPAGNTEAFF

j_call: TRBJ2-1
clone_size: many
d_call: TRBD1
v_call: TRBV29-1
cdr3_nt: TGCAGCACTCTTAAGACAGGGGTTATCTACAATGAGCAGTTCTTC
cdr3_aa: CSTLKTGVIYNEQFF

j_call: TRBJ1-3
clone_size: many
d_call: TRBD1
v_call: TRBV5-6
cdr3_nt: TGTGCCAGCAGCCCGGACAGGGCAGCAGGAAACACCATATATTTT
cdr3_aa: CASSPDRAAGNTIYF

j_call: TRBJ1-2
clone_size: few
d_call: NA
v_call: TRBV18
cdr3_nt: TGTGCCAGCTCACCACAGGGACCGGAGTTCTATGGCTACACCTTC
cdr3_aa: CASSPQGPEFYGYTF

j_call: TRBJ2-7
clone_size: many
d_call: TRBD2
v_call: TRBV4-1
cdr3_nt: TGCGCCAGCAGCCAGGGTAGCGGGACCTACGAGCAGTACTTC
cdr3_aa: CASSQGSGTYEQYF

j_call: TRBJ2-3
clone_size: many
d_call: NA
v_call: TRBV28
cdr3_nt: TGTGCCAGCATCTCGGGGTATACAGATACGCAGTATTTT
cdr3_aa: CASISGYTDTQYF

j_call: TRBJ2-7
clone_size: few
d_call: NA
v_call: TRBV20-1
cdr3_nt: TGCAGTGCTAGATTCCCAGGGAATCCCTACGAGCAGTACTTC
cdr3_aa: CSARFPGNPYEQYF

j_call: TRBJ1-1
clone_size: few
d_call: TRBD1
v_call: TRBV27
cdr3_nt: TGTGCCAGCTCGAATAACAGGGGGAAGAAGGCTTTCTTT
cdr3_aa: CASSNNRGKKAFF

j_call: TRBJ2-7
clone_size: many
d_call: TRBD2
v_call: TRBV20-1
cdr3_nt: TGCAGTGCTAGAAACCCCGTGGGACTAGCGGGAAGGGTCTACGAGCAGTACTTC
cdr3_aa: CSARNPVGLAGRVYEQYF

j_call: TRBJ2-3
clone_size: NA
d_call: TRBD1
v_call: TRBV4-3
cdr3_nt: TGCGCCAGCAGCCAAGATCAGGGACAGGGGTATTCAGATACGCAGTATTTT
cdr3_aa: CASSQDQGQGYSDTQYF

j_call: TRBJ2-3
clone_size: many
d_call: TRBD2
v_call: TRBV7-9
cdr3_nt: TGTGCCAGCAGCTTAAGTCTAGCGGGAATCACAGATACGCAGTATTTT
cdr3_aa: CASSLSLAGITDTQYF